The subject of this entry is one T cell receptor beta chain. Its antigen is unknown. No much larger clone is present one base from it, and per-base qualities are unavailable. In total, roughly 710 healthy bone marrow donors made up the cohort. At the time of sampling, every cohort member was nominally healthy, though immune exposures that went unrecorded were likely present. CMV serostatus was positive for about 300 and negative for about 55% of the 666 cohort members, and was not recorded for this donor. Every donor gave a peripheral blood sample, and the peripheral blood mononuclear cells from that sample were used for TCR beta sequencing. The Qiagen DNeasy Blood Extraction Kit was used to extract genomic DNA from the blood cell samples. Library prep was done by the immunoSEQ multiplex PCR assay. For the multiplex PCR, a mixture combining 60 forward primers for TCR Vbeta segments and 13 reverse primers for TCR Jbeta segments was used. The CDR3 region of rearranged TCR beta genes was amplified from genomic DNA by a multiplex PCR assay. The Illumina HiSeq System was used to sequence the amplified TCR beta libraries as 87-base-pair reads. Regarding the original processing steps: In a later analysis, some 80 million unique TCR beta chains were counted across the 650 to 750 repertoires, and about 9.9 million of these chains were shared by at least two donors. To remove PCR and sequencing errors, raw reads were error-corrected and collapsed into unique sequences using a nearest-neighbor algorithm that merged closely related sequences. V, D and J gene segments were assigned by aligning CDR3 sequences to IMGT reference sequences. For a sequence to be retained, a match of at least six nucleotides to both a V gene segment and a J gene segment was required. Rearrangements were called productive when the CDR3 lacked stop codons and stayed in frame with V and J; all others were non-productive. CDR3 was defined by IMGT convention, running from the second conserved V-encoded cysteine to the conserved J-encoded phenylalanine. The earlier analysis of about 570 of the donors excluded any sequence lacking an unambiguous match to a single V gene segment. In an earlier analysis of about 590 of the donors, a V segment was called functional when productive rearrangements were above 56.7%, and segregating when the standard deviation between donors exceeded 5%. A statistical classification framework was built to diagnose cytomegalovirus status from the catalog of TCR beta chain sequences. In a later analysis, TCR nucleotide sequences were compared against IMGT/GENE-DB human TR gene sequences so that V and J genes could be assigned. Using the TCRdist pipeline, a later analysis assigned CDR3 sequences along with most-parsimonious VDJ recombination scenarios. In a later analysis, each TCR beta chain was defined by its CDR3 amino acid sequence together with its V-gene family, and reads without a unique V-gene family were excluded. To address suspected cross-contamination and a sequencing artifact, a later analysis removed 592 highly shared, low-generation-probability nucleotide sequences. In a later analysis, a clonal expansion index for each public chain was calculated from normalized within-repertoire ranks of inferred template counts. A later analysis computed generation probabilities with a VDJ recombination model fitted to out-of-frame rearrangements, and checked the results against IGoR. Hypergeometric tests were used in a later analysis to score TCR-TCR, TCR-HLA and TCR-CMV co-occurrence, with a repertoire-size bias correction applied to the TCR pairs. To estimate false discovery rates, a later analysis permuted the HLA or CMV assignments 20 times. In a later analysis, co-occurring TCRs were grouped using DBSCAN, and TCRdist sequence similarity was added for clustering within HLA-allele-positive subsets. Repertoires with fewer than 30,000 or more than 120,000 public chains were left out of co-occurrence clustering, as were a handful of repertoires with anomalous nucleotide sharing. The source is immuneACCESS, and TCRdb retained only in-frame sequences with V and J called. Part of the clones is not carried over; for the studies checked, unresolved V genes explain less than half of this, and the remainder is unexplained. V, J and clone size are taken as reported in that table, and D and trimming were inferred from the DNA itself. The sample includes tens of thousands of clones, with around 64% observed a single time. The leading ten clones occupy over 2% of the sample.

This entry comes from a study of cytomegalovirus exposure and HLA in healthy donors (dated by TCRdb to 2016 to 2017). A note on the overall study: In an earlier analysis of 587 of the donors, 276 Gb of sequence data and 117 million unique TCR beta sequences from about 179 million T cells were reported. Along with the approximately 700-subject first cohort, a separate validation cohort of over 90 different subjects was used. The number of donors typed differed by locus, with about 629-640 for A, B, C, DRB1 and DQB1, more than 500 for DQA1, approximately 580 for DPA1, and roughly 450 for DPB1. A later genetic analysis used genome-wide SNP genotypes for 398 of the 666 donors, treating that subset as a discovery cohort. The study aimed to test whether signatures of past pathogen exposure could be identified by cataloging public T cell receptors. Rather than using new phenotypic data, the later analysis identified candidate immune exposures from TCR beta sequences and from how often those sequences occurred across donors. Among a few hundred genotyped donors of the cohort, an average of around 240,000 unique TCR beta nucleotide sequences were sequenced per donor, 15% to 20% of them non-productive. To study patterns of TCR occurrence, a later analysis re-analyzed previously published TCR beta repertoires from hundreds of donors and added high-resolution HLA genotyping. The study profiled the T cell repertoires of more than 500 subjects by immunosequencing and related them to cytomegalovirus serostatus. About 330 gigabases of sequencing data and 91 million or so unique TCR sequences made up an early release that covered roughly 670 HLA-typed donors. Every repertoire in the discovery cohort had been generated on one and the same sequencing platform. An earlier analysis of some 500 of the donors applied high-throughput TCR beta sequencing to assess whether each TCR beta V gene segment acted as functional or pseudogenic. Donor age, sex, ethnicity and CMV serostatus were collected together with the repertoire data. High-throughput TCR immunosequencing, statistical association of individual TCRs with disease status, and machine learning were combined to predict cytomegalovirus infection status. Because of strong linkage in the cohort, a few DR-DQ haplotypes were treated as single units for association and clustering. Of the roughly 400 genotyped donors, 65% to 90% fell in the genetic ancestry cluster associated with self-reported Caucasian donors. Both class I and class II loci were covered by HLA typing, at four-digit resolution. General study outcomes and caveats: Most TCR sequences were observed very rarely across donors, whereas some public TCRs were present in many individuals. In a later analysis, HLA-associated TCR beta chains were found to be more clonally expanded and to have lower generation probabilities than equally common non-associated chains. Specific HLA alleles were associated with about 17,000 TCR beta sequences at a false discovery rate of 0.05 in a later analysis. Immune exposure information for the cohort was limited to CMV serostatus. A later genetic analysis reported fewer N-insertions in productive TCRs among donors in an Asian-associated ancestry cluster than the roughly 620-donor mean. Sequencing depth was assumed to be roughly uniform across donors in the presence/absence analyses, though that assumption may not hold. Because counts were too low, seventeen rarely observed V segments, including chromosome 9 orphons, were excluded from the earlier analysis of 587 of the donors. In an earlier analysis of 587 of the donors, most TCR beta V segments were observed in productive rearrangements about 90% or about 30% of the time, broadly matching IMGT annotations. A total of roughly 160 TCR beta chains were listed by the study as associated with cytomegalovirus. An association between a missense DCLRE1C variant and V-gene and J-gene trimming of TCR beta chains was found in a later genetic analysis and replicated in an independent cohort. In vitro tests confirmed that a few of the cytomegalovirus-associated TCR beta chains recognize cytomegalovirus antigens. According to a later analysis, TCR association rates differed among HLA loci, with DRB1 alleles showing the most associated TCRs and HLA-C alleles showing the fewest. According to a later analysis, most CMV-associated TCR beta chains appeared to be HLA-restricted, and the HLA associations seemed to be driven largely by CMV exposure. Because HLA typing was missing for some donors at each locus, association tests included only the typed subset. The authors suggested that the approach could potentially be generalized to other disease states and immunological phenotypes. When HLA alleles, especially DR and DQ, strongly co-occurred, attributing TCR associations to individual alleles was difficult. Some IMGT-functional V segments, including TRBV6-2 and TRBV6-3, could not be told apart with the 87-base-pair reads, so those segments were excluded. A cluster of highly shared sequence variants was judged likely to be a technical artifact of the sequencing pipeline. In both the original and validation cohorts, the classifier was reported to diagnose cytomegalovirus status with high specificity and sensitivity. Several of the top co-occurrence clusters appeared to be linked to parvovirus B19, influenza, CMV and Epstein-Barr virus, according to a later analysis. Linkage disequilibrium might explain the correlated functional status among segregating V segments, but an unknown experimental factor could not be ruled out. A further reported finding was that TCR beta sequences accurately predicted the HLA-A and HLA-B alleles for most subjects in the first cohort. The cohort was sequenced for TCR beta chains only, and without alpha or paired-chain data the features that could be detected were limited.

V is pared back by 4 bases and J by 5 bases, with 12 bases lying between the germline termini. Including the terminal cysteine and phenylalanine, the CDR3 comprises 13 residues. CDR3 DNA is the only sequence kept; it has 39 bases, read in frame from the first base. From the germline V gene, CDR1 is SGHDT and CDR2 is YYEEEE. Material for sequencing was PBMCs. The V and J genes are TRBV5-6 and TRBJ2-5; perhaps TRBD1 is the D gene, with 6 bases matching. This sequence was found in a human donor in good health. The CDR3 reads as follows: CASSQDRLETQYF. The bases are TGTGCCAGCAGCCAAGACAGGCTTGAGACCCAGTACTTC.